Listed here are 14 T cell receptor beta chains from one sample, sequenced in a study of blood T cell repertoires in COVID-19. Profiled with immunoSEQ multiplex PCR; TCRdb holds only in-frame clones, not every one. The table includes approximately 120,000 clones, approximately 90% detected once. Sequencing was performed on peripheral blood. Receptors were obtained from a man aged 50 to 59 with COVID-19, enrolled during active disease.

This clone was seen only once. This chain joins TRBV24-1 and TRBJ2-7, with 10 bases lining up with TRBD2. Trimming removed 7 bases from V and 1 base from J; junction bases left unmatched: 3. The germline gives CDR1 KGHDR, CDR2 SFDVKD. This CDR3 has 14 amino acids. This CDR3 reads CATRSGRASYEQYF. CDR3 DNA: TGTGCCACCAGAAGCGGGAGGGCTTCCTACGAGCAGTACTTC.

This clone appeared a single time. V is TRBV28 and J is TRBJ2-1, with TRBD1 matching over 7 bases. Germline V gene lookup returns CDR1 MDHEN and CDR2 SYDVKM. The CDR3 has 14 amino acids. V trimming: 5 bases; J trimming: 7 bases; junction bases outside the gene matches: 8. This chain's CDR3 is CASSVRQGWNEQFF. In DNA form, the CDR3 reads TGTGCCAGCAGTGTCCGACAGGGTTGGAATGAGCAGTTCTTC.

The V and J genes are TRBV28 and TRBJ1-2; D not certain. The germline V gene encodes CDR1 MDHEN and CDR2 SYDVKM. With 3 bases removed from V and 1 base from J, the gap between germline ends came to 6 bases. CDR3 length: 13 residues. The CDR3 region has the DNA TGTGCCAGCAGTTTGGCAGTTAACTATGGCTACACCTTC. It is translated as CASSLAVNYGYTF.

The genes are TRBV12-5 and TRBJ2-1; no clear D. The ends were cut back, 1 base at V and 3 bases at J, with 7 bases in the middle. CDR3 length: 14 amino acids. CDR1 LGHNT and CDR2 FRNRAP come from the germline V gene. The CDR3 spells CASGLGDNYNEQFF. The CDR3 nucleotides read TGTGCTAGTGGTTTGGGCGACAACTACAATGAGCAGTTCTTC.

The V gene is TRBV21-1, the J gene TRBJ1-5. TRBV21-1 is tagged as a pseudogene. The CDR3 is 15 residues long. This chain's CDR3 is CASSKEERNNQPQHF. CDR3 DNA sequence: TGTGCCAGCAGCAAAGAAGAGAGAAACAATCAGCCCCAGCATTTT.

This chain joins TRBV18 and TRBJ2-7; D uncertain. This CDR3 has 14 residues. Germline CDR1 KGHSH, CDR2 LQKENI. Trimming cost V 3 bases and J 4 bases, with 13 bases left between them. The CDR3 loop reads CASSPRGSPYEQYV. CDR3 DNA sequence: TGTGCCAGCTCACCCCGCGGATCGCCTTACGAGCAGTACGTC.

This clone was seen just once. This rearrangement joins TRBV19 to TRBJ1-2; 12 nucleotides match TRBD1. Per the germline V gene, CDR1 is LNHDA and CDR2 is SQIVND (reference sequence). CDR3 size: 15 residues. The trim removed 2 bases at V and 8 bases at J, leaving 6 bases unmatched. The chain's CDR3 is CASSISGQGARGYTF. The CDR3 nucleotides read TGTGCCAGTAGTATATCGGGACAGGGGGCACGGGGCTACACCTTC.

The chain links TRBV19 to TRBJ2-7, with D maybe TRBD2 (6 bases). This CDR3 has 14 amino acids. Trimming stripped 5 bases from V and 3 bases from J, with 14 bases between. CDR1 LNHDA and CDR2 SQIVND come from the germline V gene (reference sequence). CDR3 sequence reads: CASSALRGGYEQYF. In DNA, the CDR3 is TGTGCCAGTAGTGCCCTCCGGGGAGGCTACGAGCAGTACTTC.

This clone was recorded a few times. This rearrangement joins TRBV6-2 or TRBV6-3 to TRBJ1-5; no clear D gene. V dropped 2 bases and J dropped 3 bases, with 11 bases sitting between them. Germline CDR1 reads MNHEY; CDR2 reads SVGEGT. The CDR3 is 15 residues long. Here the CDR3 reads CASSYGRGINQPQHF. The CDR3 DNA sequence: TGTGCCAGCAGTTACGGGCGGGGTATCAATCAGCCCCAGCATTTT.

This sequence joins TRBV4-3 and TRBJ2-5; D possibly corresponds to TRBD1 (6 bases). CDR1 and CDR2 (germline): LGHNA, YSLEER. The V gene lost 0 bases and the J gene lost 2 bases, with 13 bases spanning the gap. The CDR3 contains 16 residues. The chain's CDR3 is CASSQDFEGGQETQYF. Here the CDR3 DNA reads TGCGCCAGCAGCCAAGACTTTGAAGGGGGACAAGAGACCCAGTACTTC.

The rearrangement uses TRBV28 and TRBJ1-5; the D gene is possibly TRBD1 (5 bases). CDR1 is MDHEN, CDR2 SYDVKM, per germline. The CDR3 consists of 11 residues. The V gene lost 6 bases and the J gene lost 10 bases, with 10 bases spanning the gap. The CDR3 region has the DNA TGTGCCAGCAGCACCGGACAACCCCAGCATTTT. It codes for CASSTGQPQHF.

The CDR3 sequence is CATSRDPLAGGPETQYF. The CDR3 DNA follows: TGTGCCACCAGCAGAGACCCACTAGCGGGAGGGCCGGAGACCCAGTACTTC. The V and J genes are TRBV15 and TRBJ2-5; 13 bases agree with TRBD2. The CDR3 consists of 17 residues. V lost 0 bases, J lost 5 bases, and 6 bases stayed unmatched. Germline V CDR1 and CDR2: LNHNV, YYDKDF (reference sequence).

V gene TRBV6-1 combines with J gene TRBJ1-1; D unresolved. Germline V gives CDR1 MNHNS, CDR2 SASEGT. The length of the CDR3 is 15 residues. With 1 base removed from V and 2 bases from J, the gap between germline ends came to 11 bases. The CDR3 region is CASSEEAGPNTEAFF. CDR3 bases: TGTGCCAGCAGTGAAGAGGCAGGCCCTAACACTGAAGCTTTCTTT.

The rearrangement joins TRBV7-2 to TRBJ2-5, with a tentative D call TRBD1 (5 bases). The CDR3 totals 14 residues. Germline values: CDR1 SGHTA, CDR2 FQGNSA. V lost 5 bases and J 0 bases, leaving 10 bases between the germline ends. The CDR3 loop reads CASSMQGNQETQYF. The CDR3 coding sequence is TGTGCCAGCAGCATGCAGGGCAACCAAGAGACCCAGTACTTC. Together with reference TRBV7-2 and TRBJ2-5, the CDR3 gives the full variable domain: GAGVSQSPSNKVTEKGKDVELRCDPISGHTALYWYRQSLGQGLEFLIYFQGNSAPDKSGLPSDRFSAERTGGSVSTLTIQRTQQEDSAVYLCASSMQGNQETQYFGPGTRLLVL.